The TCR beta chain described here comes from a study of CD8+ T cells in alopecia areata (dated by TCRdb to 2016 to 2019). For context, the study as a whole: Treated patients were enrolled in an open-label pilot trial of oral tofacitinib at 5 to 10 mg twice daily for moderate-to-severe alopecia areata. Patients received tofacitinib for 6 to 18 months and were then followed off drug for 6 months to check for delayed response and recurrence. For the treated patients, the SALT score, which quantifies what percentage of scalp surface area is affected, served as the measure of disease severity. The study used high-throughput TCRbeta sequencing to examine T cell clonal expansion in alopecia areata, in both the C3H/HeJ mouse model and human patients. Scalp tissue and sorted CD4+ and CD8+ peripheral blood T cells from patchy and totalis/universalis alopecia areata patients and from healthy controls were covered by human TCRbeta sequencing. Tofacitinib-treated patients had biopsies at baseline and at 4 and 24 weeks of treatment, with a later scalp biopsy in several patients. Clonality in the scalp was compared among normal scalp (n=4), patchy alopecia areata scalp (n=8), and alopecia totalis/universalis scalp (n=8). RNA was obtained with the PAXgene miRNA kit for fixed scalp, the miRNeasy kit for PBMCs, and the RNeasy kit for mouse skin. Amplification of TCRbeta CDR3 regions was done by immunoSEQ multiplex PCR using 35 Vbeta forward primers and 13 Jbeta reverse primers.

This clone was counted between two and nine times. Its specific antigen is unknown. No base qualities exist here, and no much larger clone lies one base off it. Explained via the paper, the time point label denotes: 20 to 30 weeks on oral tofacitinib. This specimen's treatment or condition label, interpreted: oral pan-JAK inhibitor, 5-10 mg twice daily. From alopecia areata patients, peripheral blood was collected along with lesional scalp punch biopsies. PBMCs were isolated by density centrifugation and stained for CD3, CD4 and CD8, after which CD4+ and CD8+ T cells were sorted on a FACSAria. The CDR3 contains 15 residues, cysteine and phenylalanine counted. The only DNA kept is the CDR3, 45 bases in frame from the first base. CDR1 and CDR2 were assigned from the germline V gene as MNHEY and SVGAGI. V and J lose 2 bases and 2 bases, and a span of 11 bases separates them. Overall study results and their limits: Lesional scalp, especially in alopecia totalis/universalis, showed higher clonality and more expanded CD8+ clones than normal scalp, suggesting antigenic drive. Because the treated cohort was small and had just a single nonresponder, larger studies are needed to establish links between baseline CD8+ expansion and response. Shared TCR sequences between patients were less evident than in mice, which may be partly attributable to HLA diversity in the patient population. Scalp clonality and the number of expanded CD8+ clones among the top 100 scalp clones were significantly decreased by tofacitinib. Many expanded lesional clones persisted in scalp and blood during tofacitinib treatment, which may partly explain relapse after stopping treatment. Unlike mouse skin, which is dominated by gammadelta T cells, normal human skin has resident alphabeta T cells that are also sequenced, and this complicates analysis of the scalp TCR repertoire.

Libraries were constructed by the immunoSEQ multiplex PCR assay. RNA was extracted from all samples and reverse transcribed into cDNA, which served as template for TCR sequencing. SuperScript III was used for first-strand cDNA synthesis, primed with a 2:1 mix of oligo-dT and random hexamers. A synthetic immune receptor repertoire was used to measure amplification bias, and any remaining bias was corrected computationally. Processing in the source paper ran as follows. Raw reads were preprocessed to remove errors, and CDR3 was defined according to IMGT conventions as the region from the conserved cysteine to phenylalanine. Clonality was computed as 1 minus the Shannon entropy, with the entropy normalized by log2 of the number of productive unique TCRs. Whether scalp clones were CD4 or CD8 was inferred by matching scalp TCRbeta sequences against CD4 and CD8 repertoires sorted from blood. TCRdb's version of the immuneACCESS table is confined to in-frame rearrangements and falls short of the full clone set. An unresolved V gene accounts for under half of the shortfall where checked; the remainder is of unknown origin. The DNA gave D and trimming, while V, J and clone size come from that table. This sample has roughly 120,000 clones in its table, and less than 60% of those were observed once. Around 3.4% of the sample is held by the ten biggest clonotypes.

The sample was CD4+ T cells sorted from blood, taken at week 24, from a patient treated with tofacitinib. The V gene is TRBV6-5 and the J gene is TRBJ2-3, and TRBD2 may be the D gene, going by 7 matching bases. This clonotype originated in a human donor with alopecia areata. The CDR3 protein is CASSYPGGSTDTQYF. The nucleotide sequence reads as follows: TGTGCCAGCAGTTACCCGGGGGGCTCCACAGATACGCAGTATTTT.